Below are 5 T cell receptor beta chains sequenced from a single sample in a study of identical twins. TCRdb re-called the 5' RACE reads through MiXCR, storing one row per CDR3 protein. This sample has 350,000 to 600,000 distinct CDR3 sequences, with 11% to 15% found just once. These records were also assigned to another study, of yellow fever vaccine responses in identical twins.

Sequenced input: CD4+ T cells sorted from blood. The source is a woman aged 18-35 years in good health.

The chain uses TRBV7-2 and TRBJ1-2, with unresolved D. CDR3 length equals 15 residues. Trimming cost V 11 bases and J 2 bases, with 21 bases left between them. CDR1 is SGHTA, CDR2 FQGNSA, per germline. The CDR3 sequence: CAASPQLTANYGYTF. CDR3 coding DNA: TGTGCCGCCTCCCCACAATTAACAGCGAACTATGGCTACACCTTC.

This sequence joins TRBV28 and TRBJ2-4; D is unresolved. The V gene lost 8 bases and the J gene lost 0 bases, with 11 bases spanning the gap. This CDR3 is built from 14 residues. Germline lookup yields CDR1 MDHEN and CDR2 SYDVKM. This CDR3 reads CASGYPIAKNIQYF. CDR3 DNA sequence: TGTGCCAGCGGGTACCCTATAGCCAAAAACATTCAGTACTTC.

The rearrangement joins TRBV5-1 to TRBJ2-1, with unresolved D. In germline, CDR1 is SGHRS, CDR2 YFSETQ. V lost 0 bases and J 0 bases, leaving 7 bases between the germline ends. This CDR3 contains 15 residues. Here the CDR3 reads CASSLEASSYNEQFF. CDR3 bases: TGCGCCAGCAGCTTGGAGGCCAGCTCCTACAATGAGCAGTTCTTC.

This clonotype was recorded a few times. CDR3 sequence reads: CSAPDRGRLMSTDTQYF. The CDR3 bases are TGCAGTGCCCCGGACAGGGGGCGGTTAATGAGCACAGATACGCAGTATTTT. V usage is TRBV20-1 and J usage is TRBJ2-3, with 11 bases matching TRBD1. J lost 0 bases, V lost 6 bases, and 11 bases had no gene match. CDR1 DFQATT and CDR2 SNEGSKA come from the germline V gene (reference sequence). The CDR3 spans 17 residues.

There are a few counts of this clonotype. Given a much more abundant clone one base away, this may be a read error. The chain joins TRBV7-3 to TRBJ1-1; 8 positions agree with TRBD1. The CDR3 spans 14 residues. CDR1 and CDR2 (germline): SGHTA, FQGTGA. Trimming cost V 3 bases and J 1 base; bases outside gene matches: 1. CDR3 in DNA: TGTGCCAGCAGCTTCACAGGGGGGAACACTGAAGCTTTCTTT. Its protein product is CASSFTGGNTEAFF. Using reference TRBV7-3 and TRBJ1-1 for the parts outside the CDR3, the full variable domain is GAGVSQTPSNKVTEKGKYVELRCDPISGHTALYWYRQSLGQGPEFLIYFQGTGAADDSGLPNDRFFAVRPEGSVSTLKIQRTERGDSAVYLCASSFTGGNTEAFFGQGTRLTVV.